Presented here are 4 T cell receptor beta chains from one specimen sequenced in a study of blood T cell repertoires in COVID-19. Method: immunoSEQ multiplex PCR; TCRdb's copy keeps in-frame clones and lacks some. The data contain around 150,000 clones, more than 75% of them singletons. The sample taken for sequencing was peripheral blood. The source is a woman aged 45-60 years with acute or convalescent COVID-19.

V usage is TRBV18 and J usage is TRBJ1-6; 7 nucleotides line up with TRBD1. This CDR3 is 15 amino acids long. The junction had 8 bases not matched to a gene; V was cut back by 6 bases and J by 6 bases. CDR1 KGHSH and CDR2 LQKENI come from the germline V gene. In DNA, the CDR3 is TGTGCCAGCTCGCTTACACGGGACAGTAATTCACCCCTCCACTTT. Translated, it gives CASSLTRDSNSPLHF.

CDR3 nucleotides: TGTGCCAGTAGTTTAACCCAACAGGCTTCTACGCAGTATTTT. Translated, it gives CASSLTQQASTQYF. The rearrangement uses TRBV19 and TRBJ2-3; D may be TRBD1 (5 bases). V was trimmed by 5 bases and J by 8 bases, leaving 17 bases between them. This CDR3 is 14 amino acids long. Germline CDR1 LNHDA, CDR2 SQIVND (reference sequence).

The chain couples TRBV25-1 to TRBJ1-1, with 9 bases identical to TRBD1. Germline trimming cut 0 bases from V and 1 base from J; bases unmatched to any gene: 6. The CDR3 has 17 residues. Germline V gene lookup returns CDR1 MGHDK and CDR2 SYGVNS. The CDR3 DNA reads TGTGCCAGCAGTGAATATGAGGGACAGGGCCCGAACACTGAAGCTTTCTTT. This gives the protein CASSEYEGQGPNTEAFF.

Written as DNA, the CDR3 is TGCGCCAGCAGCTTTTCAGGGGAAGCCTACGAGCAGTACTTC. Protein product: CASSFSGEAYEQYF. The chain joins TRBV5-1 to TRBJ2-7; possibly TRBD1 for D (6 bases). Germline assignment: CDR1 SGHRS and CDR2 YFSETQ. The CDR3 runs 14 residues. Deletions cut 2 bases from V and 2 bases from J, with 11 bases between.